A selection of T cell receptor beta chains follows, all from one sample in a study of cytomegalovirus exposure and HLA in healthy donors. Assay used: immunoSEQ multiplex PCR; TCRdb lists only in-frame clones, some missing. The repertoire holds 80,000 to 95,000 clones, with about four fifths as singletons. The sequenced sample was PBMCs. These TCRs come from a woman aged 25 to 45 in good health and CMV-seronegative. Each CDR3 is given with its conserved first and last residue. The D gene is left open where the match is weak. Only part of the rows carry a size: once, few, many, or a class if the clone is expanded.

clone_size	v_call	j_call	d_call	cdr3_aa	cdr3_nt
NA	TRBV5-8	TRBJ1-5	NA	CASSQGGARNQPQHF	TGTGCCAGCAGCCAAGGTGGGGCACGCAATCAGCCCCAGCATTTT
NA	TRBV12-1	TRBJ1-1	NA	CASSSPRVNETEAFF	TGTGCCAGCAGCTCCCCACGGGTAAATGAGACTGAAGCTTTCTTT
NA	TRBV7-9	TRBJ2-3	NA	CASSLTVGGSTDTQYF	TGTGCCAGCAGCTTAACGGTTGGCGGTAGCACAGATACGCAGTATTTT
few	TRBV5-4	TRBJ2-3	TRBD2	CASSSAGVGDTQYF	TGTGCCAGCAGCTCGGCGGGAGTTGGGGATACGCAGTATTTT
NA	TRBV7-2	TRBJ2-5	TRBD2	CASSLGGGRSGETQYF	TGTGCCAGCAGCTTAGGAGGCGGGAGGAGTGGAGAGACCCAGTACTTC
once	TRBV9	TRBJ2-3	NA	CASSPFPGLWDTDTQYF	TGTGCCAGCAGCCCTTTCCCGGGACTTTGGGACACAGATACGCAGTATTTT
NA	TRBV7-9	TRBJ1-4	TRBD1	CASSLPGQTNEKLFF	TGTGCCAGCAGCTTACCGGGACAGACTAATGAAAAACTGTTTTTT
NA	TRBV11-3	TRBJ2-4	TRBD1	CASSPGVGQLRIQYF	TGTGCCAGCAGCCCCGGGGTGGGACAGCTGCGGATTCAGTACTTC
NA	TRBV7-8	TRBJ2-6	NA	CASSLARLISGANVLTF	TGTGCCAGCAGCTTAGCGCGACTGATCTCTGGGGCCAACGTCCTGACTTTC
NA	TRBV19	TRBJ2-1	NA	CASNDRFYNEQFF	TGTGCCAGTAACGACAGGTTCTACAATGAGCAGTTCTTC
NA	TRBV7-9	TRBJ1-5	TRBD1	CSSSLGTGGNLQPQHF	TGTTCCAGCAGCTTAGGGACAGGGGGGAATCTACAGCCCCAGCATTTT
NA	TRBV7-8	TRBJ2-3	TRBD1	CASDIDRGQKDTQYF	TGTGCCAGCGACATCGACAGGGGGCAGAAAGATACGCAGTATTTT
NA	TRBV11-2	TRBJ2-3	NA	CASSPIAGQKSSTDTQYF	TGTGCCAGCAGCCCGATTGCGGGACAGAAATCTAGCACAGATACGCAGTATTTT
NA	TRBV9	TRBJ2-3	TRBD2	CASSVGTSGSTDTQYF	TGTGCCAGCAGCGTTGGGACTAGCGGGAGCACAGATACGCAGTATTTT
NA	TRBV7-9	TRBJ2-2	NA	CASSRSTGSGELFF	TGTGCCAGCAGCCGATCGACAGGTTCCGGGGAGCTGTTTTTT
NA	TRBV5-1	TRBJ2-5	TRBD2	CASSLVAGGQETQYF	TGCGCCAGCAGCCTGGTAGCGGGAGGCCAAGAGACCCAGTACTTC
NA	TRBV6-1	TRBJ2-7	TRBD2	CASSAGLAGGRPYEQYF	TGTGCCAGCAGTGCCGGACTAGCGGGAGGCAGACCCTACGAGCAGTACTTC
NA	TRBV27	TRBJ1-2	NA	CASSLSGLNGYTF	TGTGCCAGCAGTTTATCCGGACTTAATGGCTACACCTTC